This T cell receptor (beta chain) was identified during a study of T-cell memory formation after mild COVID-19. General study points: The study found contracting CD4+ clones mainly in CM and EM and contracting CD8+ clones in EMRA. Some clones that responded turned up in pre-infection memory, which suggests that cross-reactive memory joined in.

This CDR3 contains 16 residues. Between the trimmed V and J ends, which lost 5 bases and 2 bases, there was a span of 18 bases. Germline lookup yields CDR1 SEHNR and CDR2 FQNEAQ (reference sequence). TCRdb fed the 5' RACE reads into MiXCR, producing one record per CDR3 protein. The profile shows 300,000 to 350,000 distinct CDR3 sequences, just under 20% of them singletons. This clonotype was picked up one time. Its antigen is unknown. This clonotype originated in a man aged 18 to 35 who had mild COVID-19 (a few samples of this study predate the infection). Cell type and time point are not known. The sequenced sample was PBMCs or a T cell subset sorted from them (not recorded which). J is TRBJ2-5 and V is TRBV7-9; D tentatively reads TRBD1 or TRBD2 (5 bases each). The CDR3 region is CASSDQDWGRQETQYF. The CDR3 coding sequence is TGTGCCAGCAGCGATCAGGATTGGGGACGTCAAGAGACCCAGTACTTC.